This TCR beta chain came from a study of blood T cell repertoires in COVID-19 (dated by TCRdb to between 2020 and 2021). Background on the whole study: Samples from collaborators originated in the United States, Italy and Spain and spanned both the acute and convalescent phases of COVID-19. The prospective study material was composed of cDNA or gDNA derived from T cells, B-cell-depleted T cells, or PBMCs. Subjects who had been exposed to COVID-19, were actively infected with it, or had recovered from it provided the deeply sampled blood TCRbeta repertoires that made up the dataset. A freely available public database, intended as a resource for researchers studying the immune response to SARS-CoV-2, is where the repertoires were released. Samples were obtained from the ongoing ImmuneRACE study (first 160 participants) and from some 1,300 subjects provided by 6 global collaborators. The sample metadata nearly always contained a de-identified subject ID, COVID-19 status, age in years and sex. Where available, HLA class I and class II types were obtained from metadata supplied by the sample provider rather than from assay-based typing. On the study overall, not on this receptor specifically: The amount of clinical and demographic metadata varied by source and participant and was provided uncurated.

This clone was counted a single time. The antigen this receptor binds is unknown. There are no base qualities to consult, and no much larger clone falls within one base. TCRbeta CDR3 regions were amplified from genomic DNA using the immunoSEQ Assay, a bias-controlled multiplex PCR. In the source study's methods: Within the assay, amplification of reference gene primers was used to estimate how many nucleated cells each sample contained. To quantify the absolute abundance of each unique TCRbeta CDR3 rearrangement, sequence reads were collapsed and filtered. Productive Simpson clonality was computed per sample as the square root of Simpson's diversity index over productive rearrangements. The table comes from immuneACCESS by way of TCRdb, which keeps in-frame sequences with V and J called. Part of the clones is missing from these tables; in studies checked, under half for an unresolved V gene and the rest for unknown reasons. That table furnishes V, J and clone size, whereas the DNA furnished D and trimming. In all, the sample holds 79,000 or so clones, and about 90% of those were seen once. Clones ranked in the top ten supply under 1.2% of the sample.

Each collaborating institution followed its own protocols to collect whole blood in K2EDTA tubes. Collaborator samples were shipped for TCRbeta analysis as frozen whole blood, isolated PBMCs, or DNA extracted from either sample type. A distance of 16 bases separates the germline ends of V and J, which lose 0 bases and 7 bases respectively. From the cysteine through the phenylalanine, the CDR3 covers 16 amino acids. Only CDR3 DNA is held: 48 bases, read in frame from base 1. Looking up the germline V gene yields CDR1 KGHSH and CDR2 LQKENI. This sequence originates from a human donor in a cohort sampled during active COVID-19. The sequenced sample consisted of peripheral blood. The sequence links TRBV18 to TRBJ2-1; TRBD2 is a possible D gene, resting on 6 matching bases. The CDR3 corresponds to CASSPPGGRSWNEQFF. The DNA sequence is given as TGTGCCAGCTCACCACCAGGAGGGAGGAGCTGGAATGAGCAGTTCTTC.